These 26 T cell receptor beta chains came from one sample sequenced in a study of blood T cell repertoires in COVID-19. Method: immunoSEQ multiplex PCR; TCRdb's copy keeps in-frame clones and lacks some. The sample contains roughly 70,000 clones, about nine tenths of which appear only once. The sequencing sample was made of peripheral blood. These receptors were taken from a man in his forties or fifties with active COVID-19.

The J gene is TRBJ2-1, the V gene TRBV11-3, with 8 nucleotides matching TRBD2. V was clipped by 2 bases and J by 7 bases; unmatched bases: 4. The CDR3 runs 14 residues. In germline, CDR1 is SGHNT, CDR2 YENEEA. The CDR3 sequence is CASSLSAGVNEQFF. CDR3 DNA sequence: TGTGCCAGCAGCTTATCAGCGGGGGTGAATGAGCAGTTCTTC.

This chain connects TRBV2 to TRBJ2-5, with 8 bases lining up with TRBD2. V was pared by 6 bases and J by 4 bases, with 7 bases of the junction left unmatched. The germline CDR1 and CDR2 sequences are SNHLY and FYNNEI. The CDR3 has 14 amino acids. CDR3: CASRTSEGGETQYF. As DNA, the CDR3 is TGTGCCAGCAGGACTAGCGAGGGGGGAGAGACCCAGTACTTC.

The chain couples TRBV2 to TRBJ2-1, with 9 bases that match TRBD2. The trim removed 4 bases at V and 6 bases at J, leaving 4 bases unmatched. The CDR3 length is 14 residues. Germline CDR1 SNHLY, CDR2 FYNNEI. The CDR3 coding sequence is TGTGCCAGCAGTGTCGGCGGGAGGGGCAATGAGCAGTTCTTC. It specifies CASSVGGRGNEQFF.

The chain employs TRBV10-1 and TRBJ1-1; D ambiguous. Germline assignment: CDR1 WNHNN and CDR2 SYGVQD (reference sequence). The CDR3 length is 15 residues. V lost 0 bases, J lost 0 bases, and 8 bases lay in between. CDR3 amino acids: CASSESRGMNTEAFF. CDR3 sequence (DNA): TGCGCCAGCAGTGAGTCCCGGGGTATGAACACTGAAGCTTTCTTT.

This chain uses TRBV11-3 with TRBJ2-1, with TRBD2 identical over 8 bases. The CDR3 sequence is 16 residues long. Looked up from germline, CDR1 is SGHNT and CDR2 is YENEEA. Trimming cost V 1 base and J 5 bases; bases outside gene matches: 7. Written as DNA, the CDR3 is TGTGCCAGCAGCTTAGCCGGGACTAGGGCGAACAATGAGCAGTTCTTC. The encoded protein is CASSLAGTRANNEQFF.

This sequence joins TRBV5-6 and TRBJ2-5; 9 positions match TRBD2. The CDR3 runs 17 residues. J was trimmed by 0 bases and V by 1 base; bases with no gene match: 7. From germline, CDR1 is SGHDT and CDR2 YYEEEE. The CDR3 reads CASSLFSGGLYQETQYF. DNA of the CDR3: TGTGCCAGCAGCTTGTTTAGCGGGGGCCTTTACCAAGAGACCCAGTACTTC.

DNA for the CDR3: TGTGCCAGCAGTTACTCGATATGGCAGGCGATTTATGGCTACACCTTC. It yields the protein CASSYSIWQAIYGYTF. V is TRBV6-5 and J is TRBJ1-2; D ambiguous. The CDR3 loop spans 16 amino acids. The germline gives CDR1 MNHEY, CDR2 SVGAGI. Trimming stripped 0 bases from V and 5 bases from J, with 16 bases between.

The chain has TRBV19 and TRBJ2-7, with TRBD1 matching 11 bases. Trimming took 10 bases from V and 0 from J; bases not matched to a gene: 5. CDR1 and CDR2 (germline): LNHDA, SQIVND (reference sequence). The CDR3 contains 14 residues. The chain's CDR3 is CATLGTGGSYEQYF. Written as DNA, the CDR3 is TGTGCCACTCTTGGGACAGGGGGCTCCTACGAGCAGTACTTC. Together with reference TRBV19 and TRBJ2-7, the CDR3 gives the full variable domain: DGGITQSPKYLFRKEGQNVTLSCEQNLNHDAMYWYRQDPGQGLRLIYYSQIVNDFQKGDIAEGYSVSREKKESFPLTVTSAQKNPTAFYLCATLGTGGSYEQYFGPGTRLTVT.

This rearrangement joins TRBV7-3 to TRBJ2-5; D possibly corresponds to TRBD2 (5 bases). CDR3 length: 17 residues. Germline CDR1 is SGHTA and CDR2 is FQGTGA. Trimming pared 4 bases from V and 3 bases from J, leaving 21 bases between. CDR3 DNA sequence: TGTGCCAGCAGCTCCCTTGGTGGACTCCTTGGGGAAGAGACCCAGTACTTC. Its translation: CASSSLGGLLGEETQYF. Full variable domain (remainder filled in from reference TRBV7-3 and TRBJ2-5): GAGVSQTPSNKVTEKGKYVELRCDPISGHTALYWYRQSLGQGPEFLIYFQGTGAADDSGLPNDRFFAVRPEGSVSTLKIQRTERGDSAVYLCASSSLGGLLGEETQYFGPGTRLLVL.

This chain links TRBV5-5 with TRBJ1-4; 8 nucleotides line up with TRBD1. Unmatched junction bases numbered 13, after V lost 1 base and J lost 8 bases. CDR3 length: 17 amino acids. Germline V lookup: CDR1 SGHKS, CDR2 YYEKEE (reference sequence). The CDR3 is CASSLTRGRRDVEKLFF. CDR3 sequence (DNA): TGTGCCAGCAGCTTGACCAGGGGGCGGAGGGACGTGGAAAAACTGTTTTTT. The variable domain in full, with the rest retrieved from reference TRBV5-5 and TRBJ1-4, is DAGVTQSPTHLIKTRGQQVTLRCSPISGHKSVSWYQQVLGQGPQFIFQYYEKEERGRGNFPDRFSARQFPNYSSELNVNALLLGDSALYLCASSLTRGRRDVEKLFFGSGTQLSVL.

The J gene is TRBJ2-1, the V gene TRBV7-3; TRBD1 might be the D (6 bases). Deletions cut 0 bases from V and 9 bases from J, with 9 bases between. CDR1 and CDR2 from the germline V gene are SGHTA and FQGTGA. CDR3 length: 13 residues. This CDR3 reads CASSLTLGGEQFF. The CDR3 DNA reads as TGTGCCAGCAGCTTAACGTTAGGGGGTGAGCAGTTCTTC.

This clone showed up just a few times. V is TRBV27 and J is TRBJ2-7; D gene uncertain. Trimming removed 5 bases at V and 0 bases at J, with 17 bases between. The germline V gene has CDR1 MNHEY and CDR2 SMNVEV (reference sequence). CDR3 length: 16 amino acids. The CDR3 nucleotides are TGTGCCAGCAGTCCACTACTTTGGCGGAGCTCCTACGAGCAGTACTTC. Protein: CASSPLLWRSSYEQYF.

V and J are TRBV24-1 and TRBJ2-1; D gene ambiguous. The ends were cut back, 7 bases at V and 6 bases at J, with 6 bases in the middle. In germline, CDR1 is KGHDR, CDR2 SFDVKD. CDR3 length: 11 residues. CDR3 DNA sequence: TGTGCCACCAGGTATAGCAATGAGCAGTTCTTC. Amino acid sequence: CATRYSNEQFF.

This chain uses TRBV12-3 or TRBV12-4 with TRBJ1-2, with 7 bases identical to TRBD1. Trimming removed 6 bases from V and 6 bases from J; junction bases left unmatched: 7. This CDR3 is built from 13 residues. The CDR3 nucleotides are TGTGCCAGCAGACAAGACAGGGAGGATGGCTACACCTTC. This codes for CASRQDREDGYTF.

V is TRBV3-1 (or the pseudogene TRBV3-2) and J is TRBJ2-1, with 8 bases aligning to TRBD2. From germline, CDR1 is LGHDT and CDR2 YNNKEL (reference sequence). The CDR3 sequence is 17 residues long. V was clipped by 0 bases and J by 8 bases; unmatched bases: 12. CDR3 sequence reads: CASSQEAAGVLSDEQFF. The CDR3 bases are TGTGCCAGCAGCCAAGAAGCAGCGGGAGTCCTGTCTGATGAGCAGTTCTTC.

The J gene is TRBJ2-7, the V gene TRBV4-2; 9 bases are shared with TRBD2. J was trimmed by 3 bases and V by 1 base; bases with no gene match: 4. From germline, CDR1 is LGHNA and CDR2 YNFKEQ. The CDR3 is made up of 15 amino acids. CDR3 sequence: CASSQGGGEIYEQYF. In nucleotides, the CDR3 is TGTGCCAGCAGCCAAGGCGGGGGGGAGATCTACGAGCAGTACTTC.

The V gene is TRBV11-2, the J gene TRBJ1-2; maybe TRBD1 (5 bases). Trimming pared 0 bases from V and 7 bases from J, leaving 12 bases between. The CDR3 has 14 residues. From germline, CDR1 is SGHAT and CDR2 FQNNGV. In nucleotides, the CDR3 is TGTGCCAGCAGCTTAGATCCAGGGTCGCGTGGCTACACCTTC. It codes for CASSLDPGSRGYTF.

This clone appeared once. In DNA, the CDR3 is TGTGCCAGCAGCTTATGGGGGCTAGCGGGACTCACCTACGAGCAGTACTTC. Translation gives CASSLWGLAGLTYEQYF. V is TRBV11-2 and J is TRBJ2-7; 9 positions match TRBD2. Germline V gene data show CDR1 as SGHAT and CDR2 as FQNNGV. The CDR3 has 17 residues. The junction had 10 bases not matched to a gene; V was cut back by 2 bases and J by 2 bases.

The chain uses TRBV7-9 and TRBJ2-7; 7 bases are a match to TRBD1. The germline V gene encodes CDR1 SEHNR and CDR2 FQNEAQ (reference sequence). This CDR3 region has 14 residues. With V trimmed by 7 bases and J by 4 bases, 10 bases remained unmatched. The CDR3 DNA sequence: TGTGCCAGCACTAAAGACAGGGCCGCGTACGAGCAGTACTTC. This codes for CASTKDRAAYEQYF.

The chain couples TRBV19 to TRBJ1-3; 7 positions match TRBD1. The germline gives CDR1 LNHDA, CDR2 SQIVND (reference sequence). After removal of 7 bases from V and 4 bases from J, the junction contained 10 bases not matched to a gene. The CDR3 covers 15 residues. The DNA of the CDR3 is TGTGCCAGTACCGGGGGACGGGGACAGGGAAACACCATATATTTT. Translation gives CASTGGRGQGNTIYF.

The rearrangement uses TRBV4-3 and TRBJ2-4; D may be TRBD2 (6 bases). The germline CDR1 and CDR2 sequences are LGHNA and YSLEER. The CDR3 spans 13 residues. The V end lost 6 bases, the J end lost 7 bases, and 13 bases lay between the germline ends. The CDR3 region has the DNA TGCGCCAGCAGTCGTACTAGCTTGAACATTCAGTACTTC. It is translated as CASSRTSLNIQYF.

This clone has a single count. The chain recombines TRBV6-5 with TRBJ1-5; D not resolved. This CDR3 is built from 12 residues. Trimming took 6 bases from V and 9 from J, leaving 12 bases between them. Germline lookup yields CDR1 MNHEY and CDR2 SVGAGI. The DNA for the CDR3 is TGTGCCAGCAGCCTAAAAGGAGGGCCCCAGCATTTT. It codes for CASSLKGGPQHF.

This clone was found a few times. V is TRBV18 and J is TRBJ2-1; tentative D call: TRBD2 (7 bases). Germline V lookup: CDR1 KGHSH, CDR2 LQKENI. V was pared by 6 bases and J by 2 bases, with 14 bases between. The CDR3 covers 15 residues. The DNA of the CDR3 is TGTGCCAGCTCCTCACCGGGGGGCCCCTACAATGAGCAGTTCTTC. It encodes CASSSPGGPYNEQFF.

This chain links TRBV1 with TRBJ2-5; TRBD2, the table's D call, was not compared with the DNA. TRBV1 is a documented pseudogene. The CDR3 extends over 18 amino acids. CDR3 loop: CTSSHVARRGVLQETQYF. CDR3 coding DNA: TGCACCAGCAGCCACGTGGCACGGCGGGGGGTCCTGCAAGAGACCCAGTACTTC.

This rearrangement joins TRBV5-1 to TRBJ1-2; a possible D gene is TRBD1 (6 bases). The CDR3 is 13 residues long. Germline V gene sequence: CDR1 SGHRS, CDR2 YFSETQ. The V and J ends lost 2 bases and 7 bases respectively, with 12 bases between them. The CDR3 DNA sequence: TGCGCCAGCAGCTTAACAGGGCCTGGTGGCTACACCTTC. Translation gives CASSLTGPGGYTF.

The CDR3 protein is CASSPGTGRGTEAFF. In DNA, the CDR3 is TGTGCCAGCAGCCCCGGGACAGGGAGGGGGACTGAAGCTTTCTTT. The V and J genes are TRBV7-9 and TRBJ1-1; TRBD1 agrees at 9 bases. CDR3 length: 15 amino acids. Losses at the gene ends were 5 bases for V and 5 bases for J; bases not matched to a gene: 9. Germline CDR1 SEHNR, CDR2 FQNEAQ (reference sequence).